This T cell receptor beta chain is from a study of cytomegalovirus exposure and HLA in healthy donors. On the study more broadly: The approximately 120 validation repertoires and the roughly 670 first-cohort repertoires shared a platform, a later analysis reported. Notes on the study in general: It was reportedly the case that the classifier diagnosed cytomegalovirus status with high specificity and sensitivity. According to a subsequent analysis, TCR clusters identified in the first cohort showed a tendency to co-occur across the approximately 130 validation repertoires. A list of approximately 160 TCR beta chains associated with cytomegalovirus was given.

Germline V gene sequence: CDR1 MNHEY, CDR2 SVGAGI. The CDR3 spans 13 residues. Trimming left V 2 bases short and J 9 bases short, with 13 bases between. A word on this clone: The antigen is not known.

The assay was immunoSEQ multiplex PCR, and TCRdb's table has in-frame clones only and misses some. Here the sample spans 150,000 to 200,000 clones, about 86% being singletons. The sequence was obtained from a woman in her 30s in good health and CMV-seronegative. Sample: PBMCs. The chain combines TRBV6-5 with TRBJ2-5; D ambiguous. CDR3 in DNA: TGTGCCAGCAGTTACGGCGGAGTTGGGTCCCAGTACTTC. Translation gives CASSYGGVGSQYF.